Below, 28 T cell receptor beta chains from the same sample are listed, as sequenced in a study of cytomegalovirus exposure and HLA in healthy donors. PCR used 60 Vbeta primers and 13 Jbeta primers. Repertoires were generated with immunoSEQ multiplex PCR, while TCRdb's copy carries only in-frame clones and drops some. The sample consists of about 70,000 clones, roughly 74% of them appearing once. Sample: PBMCs. The receptor set was obtained from a woman aged 55-70 years in good health and CMV-seropositive.

In this sample, this clone turned up once. The J gene is TRBJ2-7, the V gene TRBV19, with 7 bases fitting TRBD2. The V gene's germline CDR1 is LNHDA and CDR2 SQIVND (reference sequence). The ends lost 3 bases at V and 5 bases at J; junction bases unmatched: 7. CDR3 length equals 14 residues. The CDR3 is CASSMGRGLDEQYF. CDR3 DNA: TGTGCCAGTAGTATGGGGAGGGGCCTTGACGAGCAGTACTTC.

The V call is TRBV6-6, the J call TRBJ2-7, with 7 bases that match TRBD1. This CDR3 comprises 15 residues. Germline-derived CDR1 and CDR2 are MNHNY and SVGAGI (reference sequence). With V trimmed by 4 bases and J by 5 bases, 11 bases remained unmatched. CDR3 coding DNA: TGTGCCAGCAGTTCCAGAGGACAGGTCACCCACGAGCAGTACTTC. Translated, it gives CASSSRGQVTHEQYF.

The CDR3 loop reads CAWKIRGVNTEAFF. DNA for the CDR3: TGTGCCTGGAAAATCCGGGGGGTTAACACTGAAGCTTTCTTT. This chain joins TRBV30 and TRBJ1-1, with a tentative D call TRBD1 (5 bases). V was cut by 4 bases and J by 2 bases, with 14 bases left in between. Germline V gene sequence: CDR1 GTSNPN, CDR2 SVGIG (reference sequence). The CDR3 runs 14 residues.

This clone was picked up a small number of times. V and J are TRBV4-1 and TRBJ1-3; 9 bases align to TRBD1. After removal of 1 base from V and 4 bases from J, the junction contained 2 bases not matched to a gene. Germline-derived CDR1 and CDR2 are MGHRA and YSYEKL. The CDR3 totals 15 residues. For the CDR3, the DNA is TGCGCCAGCAGCCAAGTAGGGACAGGGGGAAACACCATATATTTT. Protein: CASSQVGTGGNTIYF.

This clone turned up a few times. Lacking the conserved final phenylalanine or tryptophan, this CDR3 likely reflects a read error. No DNA is shown, since the ends of the CDR3 on it are uncertain; the CDR3 is the one TCRdb lists. The V call is TRBV5-6, the J call TRBJ2-7; TRBD2, the table's D call, was not compared with the DNA. The germline gives CDR1 SGHDT, CDR2 YYEEEE. 13 amino acids form the CDR3, both terminal residues included. The CDR3 protein is CASSLAGGLFPPS.

In this sample, this clone turned up a few times. The chain employs TRBV4-1 and TRBJ1-1; TRBD1 matches at 8 bases. Germline CDR1 MGHRA, CDR2 YSYEKL. This CDR3 region has 15 residues. V gave up 1 base and J gave up 5 bases; unmatched junction bases: 6. The CDR3 nucleotides read TGCGCCAGCAGCCAAGGCCAGGGGGCGGGGACTGAAGCTTTCTTT. It translates to CASSQGQGAGTEAFF.

The rearrangement uses TRBV5-4 and TRBJ2-5, with 13 nucleotides matching TRBD2. Looked up from germline, CDR1 is SGHNT and CDR2 is YYREEE (reference sequence). This CDR3 contains 16 residues. J gave up 4 bases and V 2 bases, and 5 bases lay outside the gene matches. CDR3 nucleotide sequence: TGTGCCAGCAGCTTTCCGGGACTAGCGGGACCAGAGACCCAGTACTTC. Its protein product is CASSFPGLAGPETQYF.

V usage is TRBV6-5 and J usage is TRBJ1-6, with 7 nucleotides matching TRBD1. V shed 0 bases and J 5 bases; nucleotides not matched to a gene: 1. The CDR3 covers 15 residues. Germline loops: CDR1 MNHEY, CDR2 SVGAGI. The CDR3 spells CASSYSGQDNSPLHF. CDR3 in DNA: TGTGCCAGCAGTTACTCCGGACAGGATAATTCACCCCTCCACTTT.

The chain employs TRBV27 and TRBJ2-1, with D possibly matching TRBD2 (6 bases). Germline lookup yields CDR1 MNHEY and CDR2 SMNVEV (reference sequence). CDR3 length: 16 residues. V lost 0 bases and J 9 bases, leaving 18 bases between the germline ends. For the CDR3, the DNA is TGTGCCAGCAGTTTATCTGAGCGGGTTCTAACCGGTGAGCAGTTCTTC. The encoded protein is CASSLSERVLTGEQFF.

The chain carries TRBV7-2 and TRBJ2-5, with a tentative D call TRBD2 (6 bases). This CDR3 is 14 amino acids long. Germline assignment: CDR1 SGHTA and CDR2 FQGNSA. V was clipped by 5 bases and J by 5 bases, with 15 bases between them. CDR3 protein: CASSRGLPGETQYF. The DNA for the CDR3 is TGTGCCAGCAGCAGGGGACTCCCAGGGGAGACCCAGTACTTC. Full variable domain (remainder filled in from reference TRBV7-2 and TRBJ2-5): GAGVSQSPSNKVTEKGKDVELRCDPISGHTALYWYRQSLGQGLEFLIYFQGNSAPDKSGLPSDRFSAERTGGSVSTLTIQRTQQEDSAVYLCASSRGLPGETQYFGPGTRLLVL.

This clone has just a few counts. The chain combines TRBV10-3 with TRBJ1-2, with 8 bases matching TRBD1. Trimming cost V 0 bases and J 5 bases; bases outside gene matches: 8. Looked up from germline, CDR1 is ENHRY and CDR2 is SYGVKD. The length of the CDR3 is 16 residues. The CDR3 region has the DNA TGTGCCATCAGTGAGTCCCCTGACAGGGGACAGTATGGCTACACCTTC. It is translated as CAISESPDRGQYGYTF.

The CDR3: CASSRGTPNSPLHF. The CDR3 coding sequence is TGTGCCAGCAGCAGGGGGACACCTAATTCACCCCTCCACTTT. The V gene is TRBV11-2, the J gene TRBJ1-6; D perhaps matches TRBD1 (6 bases). V dropped 5 bases and J dropped 6 bases, with 11 bases sitting between them. Per germline, CDR1 SGHAT and CDR2 FQNNGV. The CDR3 has 14 residues.

This sequence joins TRBV10-3 and TRBJ2-7; TRBD2 matches 14 bases. The germline CDR1 and CDR2 sequences are ENHRY and SYGVKD. J lost 4 bases, V lost 6 bases, and 2 bases had no gene match. The CDR3 runs to 14 residues. The CDR3 DNA is TGTGCCATCAGGACTAGCGGGGGGGTATACGAGCAGTACTTC. This encodes CAIRTSGGVYEQYF.

The chain is built from TRBV18 and TRBJ2-7; 9 nucleotides match TRBD1. V dropped 0 bases and J dropped 8; count of bases not matched to a gene: 5. Germline CDR1 and CDR2: KGHSH and LQKENI. This CDR3 comprises 14 residues. CDR3 bases: TGTGCCAGCTCACCACCGGGACAGGGTAAAAAGCAGTACTTC. Its translation is CASSPPGQGKKQYF.

This clone has more than one count but fewer than ten. V is TRBV7-2 and J is TRBJ1-6; no clear D. Germline V gives CDR1 SGHTA, CDR2 FQGNSA. V was clipped by 3 bases and J by 2 bases, with 8 bases between them. This CDR3 has 15 amino acids. This chain's CDR3 is CASSLSGPYNSPLHF. The CDR3 DNA reads TGTGCCAGCAGCTTGTCCGGTCCCTATAATTCACCCCTCCACTTT.

This clone was recorded once. The chain carries TRBV7-9 and TRBJ1-2; 8 nucleotides align to TRBD1. This CDR3 comprises 14 residues. Germline-derived CDR1 and CDR2 are SEHNR and FQNEAQ (reference sequence). V lost 5 bases to trimming and J lost 4 bases; unmatched junction nucleotides: 6. Here the CDR3 reads CASSPGQAIYGYTF. Written as DNA, the CDR3 is TGTGCCAGCAGCCCGGGACAGGCCATCTATGGCTACACCTTC.

The rearrangement joins TRBV4-1 to TRBJ2-7, with D maybe TRBD2 (7 bases). The germline V gene encodes CDR1 MGHRA and CDR2 YSYEKL. CDR3 size: 15 residues. V was pared by 3 bases and J by 5 bases, with 17 bases between. Written as DNA, the CDR3 is TGCGCCAGCAGCCACCCGGGTGGGGGGGGCGACGAGCAGTACTTC. Translating gives CASSHPGGGGDEQYF.

The gene calls are TRBV5-1 and TRBJ2-4, with 9 positions matching TRBD2. The germline V gene has CDR1 SGHRS and CDR2 YFSETQ. Germline trimming cut 0 bases from V and 8 bases from J; bases unmatched to any gene: 3. This CDR3 spans 14 amino acids. CDR3 residues: CASSLGQREDIQYF. As DNA, the CDR3 is TGCGCCAGCAGCTTGGGCCAGCGGGAGGACATTCAGTACTTC.

This rearrangement joins TRBV4-1 to TRBJ1-4, with TRBD1 identical over 7 bases. This CDR3 is 15 amino acids long. Germline trimming cut 5 bases from V and 0 bases from J; bases unmatched to any gene: 3. Germline-derived CDR1 and CDR2 are MGHRA and YSYEKL. The CDR3 protein is CASSSTGATNEKLFF. CDR3 in DNA: TGCGCCAGCAGCAGTACAGGGGCAACTAATGAAAAACTGTTTTTT.

The CDR3 region has the DNA TGTGCCAGCAGCTTGGCGACACAGGGGACTAATTCACCCCTCCACTTT. As protein: CASSLATQGTNSPLHF. V gene TRBV5-4 combines with J gene TRBJ1-6; 7 bases line up with TRBD1. This CDR3 is built from 16 residues. V lost 0 bases and J lost 6; bases outside the gene matches: 6. Germline assignment: CDR1 SGHNT and CDR2 YYREEE (reference sequence).

This clone occurred once. The CDR3 nucleotides read TGTGCCAGCAGCAGGGGGACTAGCGGGAGCCGGTACGAGCAGTACTTC. Protein product: CASSRGTSGSRYEQYF. The rearrangement links TRBV11-2 to TRBJ2-7, with 14 positions matching TRBD2. The CDR3 is 16 residues long. Germline CDR1 SGHAT, CDR2 FQNNGV. V gave up 5 bases and J gave up 4 bases; unmatched junction bases: 7. Complete variable domain (other parts from reference TRBV11-2 and TRBJ2-7): EAGVAQSPRYKIIEKRQSVAFWCNPISGHATLYWYQQILGQGPKLLIQFQNNGVVDDSQLPKDRFSAERLKGVDSTLKIQPAKLEDSAVYLCASSRGTSGSRYEQYFGPGTRLTVT.

The rearrangement uses TRBV6-4 and TRBJ1-4; no firm D call. V lost 3 bases to trimming and J lost 0 bases, with 8 bases between them. Germline assignment: CDR1 MRHNA and CDR2 SNTAGT. This CDR3 has 15 amino acids. The CDR3: CASSDDTATNEKLFF. The CDR3 DNA reads TGTGCCAGCAGTGATGACACAGCAACTAATGAAAAACTGTTTTTT.

The rearrangement joins TRBV18 to TRBJ1-5; D remains ambiguous. The CDR3 sequence is 16 residues long. V was trimmed by 2 bases and J by 1 base, leaving 12 bases between them. CDR1 is KGHSH and CDR2 is LQKENI in the germline V gene. In DNA, the CDR3 is TGTGCCAGCTCACCAAGTGGAGGGAGAAGCAATCAGCCCCAGCATTTT. This gives the protein CASSPSGGRSNQPQHF.

The chain employs TRBV6-5 and TRBJ1-2, with D maybe TRBD1 (5 bases). This CDR3 has 13 amino acids. Germline V gives CDR1 MNHEY, CDR2 SVGAGI. Trimming left V 6 bases short and J 2 bases short, with 10 bases between. CDR3 sequence: CASRGGPNYGYTF. In nucleotides, the CDR3 is TGTGCCAGCAGGGGGGGACCAAACTATGGCTACACCTTC.

The chain combines TRBV7-9 with TRBJ1-5; 7 bases fit TRBD1. CDR1 and CDR2 from the germline V gene are SEHNR and FQNEAQ (reference sequence). The CDR3 runs to 13 residues. J lost 5 bases, V lost 6 bases, and 4 bases had no gene match. In nucleotides, the CDR3 is TGTGCCAGCAGTACAGGGGTCCATCAGCCCCAGCATTTT. Amino acids: CASSTGVHQPQHF.

The chain couples TRBV6-1 to TRBJ2-1, with no clear D. CDR1 is MNHNS, CDR2 SASEGT, per germline. The CDR3 covers 15 residues. Trimming left V 8 bases short and J 0 bases short, with 14 bases between. CDR3 protein: CASCLLGYSYNEQFF. DNA of the CDR3: TGTGCCAGCTGCCTGCTGGGCTACTCCTACAATGAGCAGTTCTTC.

Here the CDR3 DNA reads TGTGCCAGCAGCCTAGCGGGGGGGCCGTCCTACGAGCAGTACTTC. This encodes CASSLAGGPSYEQYF. The chain has TRBV5-4 and TRBJ2-7; 12 bases are a match to TRBD2. The ends lost 4 bases at V and 1 base at J; junction bases unmatched: 3. Germline V CDR1 and CDR2: SGHNT, YYREEE (reference sequence). The CDR3 is 15 amino acids.

The genes are TRBV5-4 and TRBJ1-1, with 8 bases aligning to TRBD1. The CDR3 covers 15 residues. The trim removed 2 bases at V and 4 bases at J, leaving 7 bases unmatched. The germline gives CDR1 SGHNT, CDR2 YYREEE (reference sequence). CDR3 DNA sequence: TGTGCCAGCAGCTTCCCAGGGGGCGGGTCCACTGAAGCTTTCTTT. This encodes CASSFPGGGSTEAFF.